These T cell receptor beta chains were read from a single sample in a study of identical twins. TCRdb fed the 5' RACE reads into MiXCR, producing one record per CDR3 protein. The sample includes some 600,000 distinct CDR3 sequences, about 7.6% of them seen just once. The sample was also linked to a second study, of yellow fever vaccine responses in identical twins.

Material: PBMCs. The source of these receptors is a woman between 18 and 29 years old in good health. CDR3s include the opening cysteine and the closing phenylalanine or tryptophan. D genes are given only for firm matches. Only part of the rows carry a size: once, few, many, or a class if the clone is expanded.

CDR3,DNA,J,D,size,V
CASSFRTTVGNTEAFF,TGTGCCAGCAGCTTCCGAACGACAGTCGGAAACACTGAAGCTTTCTTT,TRBJ1-1,.,.,TRBV13
CAISVDPSYEQYF,TGTGCCATCAGTGTGGACCCGTCCTACGAGCAGTACTTC,TRBJ2-7,.,few,TRBV10-3
CAISDWAAGGPDTQYF,TGTGCCATCAGTGATTGGGCGGCGGGCGGCCCAGATACGCAGTATTTT,TRBJ2-3,.,many,TRBV10-3
CASSLVARGSRNTEAFF,TGCGCCAGCAGCTTGGTGGCCAGGGGGTCAAGGAACACTGAAGCTTTCTTT,TRBJ1-1,TRBD1,.,TRBV5-1
CASKTGLAGASTDTQYF,TGTGCCAGCAAAACGGGACTAGCGGGAGCTAGCACAGATACGCAGTATTTT,TRBJ2-3,TRBD2,.,TRBV28
CASRTSGESPSYEQYF,TGTGCCAGCAGGACTTCGGGGGAGTCCCCTTCCTACGAGCAGTACTTC,TRBJ2-7,.,few,TRBV27
CASDEGQSSYNEQFF,TGTGCCAGCGATGAGGGACAGAGTTCCTACAATGAGCAGTTCTTC,TRBJ2-1,TRBD1,few,TRBV28
CASSLYRGIAGELFF,TGTGCCAGCAGTTTATACAGGGGGATTGCCGGGGAGCTGTTTTTT,TRBJ2-2,TRBD1,few,TRBV12-3/TRBV12-4
CASSLVEGITDTQYF,TGCGCCAGCAGCTTGGTTGAGGGGATCACAGATACGCAGTATTTT,TRBJ2-3,.,.,TRBV5-1
CASSRQGVGTGELFF,TGTGCCAGCAGCCGTCAGGGAGTGGGCACCGGGGAGCTGTTTTTT,TRBJ2-2,.,.,TRBV6-1
CATSDLGTGKETQYF,TGTGCCACCAGTGATTTGGGGACAGGTAAAGAGACCCAGTACTTC,TRBJ2-5,TRBD1,few,TRBV24-1
CASSFVQGLEQFF,TGCGCCAGCAGCTTTGTACAGGGGCTTGAGCAGTTCTTC,TRBJ2-1,TRBD1,.,TRBV5-1
CASSEWSDSSGNTIYF,TGTGCCAGCAGTGAATGGTCAGATAGCTCTGGAAACACCATATATTTT,TRBJ1-3,.,many,TRBV2
CASREHRGRAIDEQFF,TGTGCCAGCAGGGAGCACAGGGGGCGGGCCATCGATGAGCAGTTCTTC,TRBJ2-1,TRBD1,.,TRBV6-1
CATSRDPGSIGDTQYF,TGTGCCACCAGCAGAGACCCGGGGTCAATCGGAGATACGCAGTATTTT,TRBJ2-3,.,.,TRBV15
CAISDLTSVNEQFF,TGTGCCATCAGTGATCTGACTAGCGTCAATGAGCAGTTCTTC,TRBJ2-1,TRBD2,.,TRBV10-3
CASSYSQGSTGELFF,TGTGCCAGCAGTTACAGTCAGGGGTCCACCGGGGAGCTGTTTTTT,TRBJ2-2,.,.,TRBV6-5
CASNPGAGAGNTIYF,TGTGCCAGCAATCCAGGGGCAGGGGCTGGAAACACCATATATTTT,TRBJ1-3,.,many,TRBV28
CASSLEGGLFLDTQYF,TGCGCCAGCAGCTTGGAAGGGGGATTGTTTCTGGATACGCAGTATTTT,TRBJ2-3,.,.,TRBV5-1
CASSLNGNPYEQYF,TGTGCCAGCAGCTTAAACGGGAACCCCTACGAGCAGTACTTC,TRBJ2-7,.,few,TRBV7-9
CASSSAGTVNTEAFF,TGTGCCAGCAGCTCCGCCGGGACAGTTAACACTGAAGCTTTCTTT,TRBJ1-1,TRBD1,few,TRBV7-2
CASSDELVRTAIYNEQFF,TGTGCCAGCAGTGATGAGTTGGTGAGGACAGCCATATACAATGAGCAGTTCTTC,TRBJ2-1,.,.,TRBV6-1
CATSDLGTSGLYNEQFF,TGTGCCACCAGTGACCTTGGGACTAGCGGTCTATACAATGAGCAGTTCTTC,TRBJ2-1,TRBD2,.,TRBV24-1
CASSLEGVVVETQYF,TGCGCCAGCAGCTTGGAGGGAGTGGTGGTGGAGACCCAGTACTTC,TRBJ2-5,.,.,TRBV5-1
CASSQTGYGYTF,TGTGCCAGCAGCCAGACAGGTTATGGCTACACCTTC,TRBJ1-2,.,many,TRBV12-3/TRBV12-4
CASSRRLATYEQYF,TGTGCCAGCAGTCGGCGACTAGCTACTTACGAGCAGTACTTC,TRBJ2-7,TRBD2,.,TRBV12-3/TRBV12-4
CASGTGTSGGRDTQYF,TGTGCCAGCGGAACCGGGACTAGCGGGGGCAGAGATACGCAGTATTTT,TRBJ2-3,TRBD2,few,TRBV28
CASSEFPSEGEHF,TGTGCCAGCAGTGAATTCCCTAGCGAGGGGGAGCATTTT,TRBJ2-3,.,.,TRBV6-1
CASSLTRGVSYNEQFF,TGTGCCAGCAGCTTGACCCGGGGGGTCTCCTACAATGAGCAGTTCTTC,TRBJ2-1,TRBD2,few,TRBV5-8
CASTLRTGGGYTF,TGTGCCAGCACCCTACGGACAGGGGGCGGCTACACCTTC,TRBJ1-2,TRBD1,.,TRBV12-3/TRBV12-4
CASSLHPSSTFQETQYF,TGTGCCAGCAGCTTACACCCGAGCAGTACCTTCCAAGAGACCCAGTACTTC,TRBJ2-5,.,once,TRBV11-3
CAISGAGSSYNEQFF,TGTGCCATCAGTGGCGCCGGGAGCTCCTACAATGAGCAGTTCTTC,TRBJ2-1,.,many,TRBV10-3
CASSARGAGTGELFF,TGTGCCAGCAGCGCCCGGGGGGCTGGGACCGGGGAGCTGTTTTTT,TRBJ2-2,.,.,TRBV7-3
CASSLGGRRTYTQYF,TGTGCCAGCAGCTTGGGGGGACGGCGCACGTATACGCAGTATTTT,TRBJ2-3,.,many,TRBV5-6
CASARRTRVETQYF,TGTGCCAGCGCCAGAAGGACCCGGGTGGAGACCCAGTACTTC,TRBJ2-5,.,few,TRBV6-1
CASSLYRVQETQYF,TGTGCCAGCAGCTTATACAGGGTCCAAGAGACCCAGTACTTC,TRBJ2-5,.,many,TRBV7-2
CSARPRVSGNYNEQFF,TGCAGTGCTAGGCCCCGGGTTAGCGGGAACTACAATGAGCAGTTCTTC,TRBJ2-1,TRBD2,few,TRBV20-1
CSASSGVGYTF,TGCAGTGCTAGTTCAGGGGTCGGCTACACCTTC,TRBJ1-2,.,few,TRBV20-1
CSARVRGYLLEQFF,TGCAGTGCTAGAGTCCGGGGTTATCTGCTTGAGCAGTTCTTC,TRBJ2-1,.,.,TRBV20-1
CASRGTALSYEQYF,TGTGCCAGCAGAGGGACAGCTCTCTCCTACGAGCAGTACTTC,TRBJ2-7,TRBD1,few,TRBV2
CASSWTGQLNTGELFF,TGTGCCAGCAGCTGGACAGGACAACTGAACACCGGGGAGCTGTTTTTT,TRBJ2-2,TRBD1,.,TRBV7-9
CASSQTTGGVQPQHF,TGTGCCAGCAGCCAAACCACAGGGGGAGTTCAGCCCCAGCATTTT,TRBJ1-5,TRBD1,.,TRBV4-2
CASGRGGSTNEQFF,TGTGCCAGCGGCCGGGGGGGTAGCACCAATGAGCAGTTCTTC,TRBJ2-1,TRBD2,many,TRBV12-3/TRBV12-4
CASNTGGSTGELFF,TGCGCCAGTAACACAGGGGGCTCGACCGGGGAGCTGTTTTTT,TRBJ2-2,TRBD1,many,TRBV5-1
CASSSYEKLFF,TGTGCCAGCAGCTCCTATGAAAAACTGTTTTTT,TRBJ1-4,.,many,TRBV7-2
CASRIDGSYNEQFF,TGTGCCAGCAGGATCGACGGTTCCTACAATGAGCAGTTCTTC,TRBJ2-1,.,.,TRBV4-2